One sample yielded the 5 T cell receptor beta chains listed below, sequenced in a study of tumor-infiltrating lymphocytes in primary liver carcinoma. DNA and RNA were both co-extracted from about 19-30 mg of bulk tissue that had not been sorted. Making TCR beta cDNA involved 400 to 600 ng total RNA and a constant-region primer. Three rounds of nested multiplex PCR with slightly modified ARM-PCR produced TCR beta libraries. Both of the initial two PCR rounds ran for roughly 11 cycles and employed TRBV1-TRBV30 forward primers alongside a C-beta reverse primer. TCRdb fed the multiplex PCR reads into MiXCR, producing one record per CDR3 protein. The repertoire has 95,000 to 150,000 distinct CDR3 sequences, roughly 69% of them found once; the top ten carry about a tenth. Sequenced input: liver tumor tissue from sampling region 1. Subset indicated: tumor region T1, superior pole. These receptors all stem from a woman aged 55-69 years with primary liver carcinoma and hepatitis B virus infection.

The CDR3 DNA reads as TGTGCCAGCAGCCGCGAAGATACGCAGTATTTT. Protein sequence: CASSREDTQYF. This chain links TRBV5-4 with TRBJ2-3, with no clear D. V was clipped by 4 bases and J by 5 bases, with 5 bases between them. The CDR3 is 11 residues long. Germline lookup yields CDR1 SGHNT and CDR2 YYREEE (reference sequence).

Concerning this clonotype: Because it lacks the conserved phenylalanine or tryptophan at the end, this CDR3 is likely a read error. The CDR3 spells CASGTLAEGAMNEQFS. The CDR3 region has the DNA TGTGCCAGCGGCACCCTAGCGGAGGGAGCTATGAATGAGCAGTTCTCC. The chain uses TRBV11-2 and TRBJ2-1, with TRBD2 matching over 7 bases. V lost 8 bases, J lost 7 bases, and 17 bases stayed unmatched. The germline CDR1 and CDR2 sequences are SGHAT and FQNNGV. The CDR3 has 16 residues.

This clonotype was counted at least ten times. The chain has TRBV29-1 and TRBJ2-5; D may match TRBD1 or TRBD2 (6 bases each). Germline CDR1 reads SQVTM; CDR2 reads ANQGSEA. The germline V and J ends were trimmed by 4 bases and 4 bases, with 10 bases remaining between them. The CDR3 contains 12 residues. This CDR3 reads CSVGRGAETQYF. The CDR3 nucleotides read TGCAGCGTTGGGAGGGGGGCAGAGACCCAGTACTTC.

A note on this clonotype: One end of the junction varies from germline; a read error may be responsible. The V call is TRBV7-8, the J call TRBJ1-4, with 7 bases lining up with TRBD1. The germline V gene has CDR1 SGHVS and CDR2 FQNEAQ. This CDR3 has 15 residues. The CDR3 sequence: CASRPNRGPSEKPFF. The CDR3 DNA reads TGTGCCAGCAGACCAAACAGGGGTCCAAGCGAAAAACCGTTTTTT.

This clonotype came up many times. The rearrangement uses TRBV7-9 and TRBJ2-2; 15 bases map to TRBD2. Germline V gene sequence: CDR1 SEHNR, CDR2 FQNEAQ (reference sequence). V was pared by 6 bases and J by 8 bases, with 4 bases of the junction left unmatched. The CDR3 has 15 amino acids. DNA for the CDR3: TGTGCCAGCAGGGGACTAGCGGGAGGTGCAGGGGAGCTGTTTTTT. This gives the protein CASRGLAGGAGELFF.